One sample yielded the 8 T cell receptor beta chains listed below, sequenced in a study of cytomegalovirus exposure and HLA in healthy donors. Some clones are missing from TCRdb's copy, which holds only in-frame ones; the method was immunoSEQ multiplex PCR. Of about 140,000 clones listed, approximately 94% are singletons. Sequencing input: PBMCs. Receptors were obtained from a man between 18 and 29 years old in good health and CMV-seropositive.

The chain links TRBV25-1 to TRBJ2-1; D is perhaps TRBD2 (5 bases). This CDR3 region has 17 residues. The ends were cut back, 0 bases at V and 0 bases at J, with 12 bases in the middle. Germline assignment: CDR1 MGHDK and CDR2 SYGVNS. The CDR3, as DNA: TGTGCCAGCAGTGAATACGGGGAAGGGTACTCCTACAATGAGCAGTTCTTC. As protein: CASSEYGEGYSYNEQFF.

The chain is built from TRBV18 and TRBJ1-4; TRBD1 matches at 7 bases. The CDR3 totals 15 residues. The V segment lost 5 bases and the J segment 5 bases; nucleotides outside the gene matches: 8. Per the germline V gene, CDR1 is KGHSH and CDR2 is LQKENI. CDR3 in DNA: TGTGCCAGCTCAATAAGACAGGGAGAGAATGAAAAACTGTTTTTT. It is translated as CASSIRQGENEKLFF.

The chain is built from TRBV7-2 and TRBJ2-7; D perhaps matches TRBD1 (5 bases). Trimming took off 3 bases at V and 4 bases at J, with 10 bases between the two ends. This CDR3 comprises 13 residues. CDR1 SGHTA and CDR2 FQGNSA come from the germline V gene. For the CDR3, the DNA is TGTGCCAGCAGCTTTAAAACAGGATACGAGCAGTACTTC. Protein product: CASSFKTGYEQYF.

The chain couples TRBV5-4 to TRBJ2-3; 7 bases match TRBD2. Trimming took 4 bases from V and 0 from J; bases not matched to a gene: 8. The CDR3 totals 16 residues. Germline V CDR1 and CDR2: SGHNT, YYREEE (reference sequence). In DNA, the CDR3 is TGTGCCAGCAGCCCGGGGACTACCCGTAGCACAGATACGCAGTATTTT. Translated: CASSPGTTRSTDTQYF. The whole variable domain, remainder taken from reference TRBV5-4 and TRBJ2-3, is ETGVTQSPTHLIKTRGQQVTLRCSSQSGHNTVSWYQQALGQGPQFIFQYYREEENGRGNFPPRFSGLQFPNYSSELNVNALELDDSALYLCASSPGTTRSTDTQYFGPGTRLTVL.

V and J are TRBV9 and TRBJ2-7; TRBD2 is a possible D gene (5 bases). Trimming left V 4 bases short and J 6 bases short, with 14 bases between. The length of the CDR3 is 13 residues. Germline V gives CDR1 SGDLS, CDR2 YYNGEE. CDR3: CASSPSGSAEQYF. In DNA, the CDR3 is TGTGCCAGCAGCCCCTCGGGGAGCGCCGAGCAGTACTTC.

This clone was recorded a few times. The chain combines TRBV7-9 with TRBJ2-7; D unclear. CDR1 and CDR2 (germline): SEHNR, FQNEAQ (reference sequence). V gave up 4 bases and J gave up 6 bases, with 22 bases separating them. This CDR3 comprises 16 residues. The chain's CDR3 is CASSSALKTSGGEQYF. In DNA form, the CDR3 reads TGTGCCAGCAGCTCCGCCCTTAAGACCTCAGGTGGCGAGCAGTACTTC.

The V gene is TRBV5-1, the J gene TRBJ2-1; 13 bases are shared with TRBD2. The junction had 7 bases not matched to a gene; V was cut back by 6 bases and J by 4 bases. The CDR3 is made up of 16 amino acids. CDR1 is SGHRS and CDR2 is YFSETQ in the germline V gene. The CDR3 nucleotides are TGCGCCAGCAAACTAGCGGGAGGGCCGGGGTACAATGAGCAGTTCTTC. It specifies CASKLAGGPGYNEQFF.

V and J are TRBV9 and TRBJ2-5; D uncertain. V dropped 3 bases and J dropped 1 base, with 13 bases sitting between them. This CDR3 is 15 amino acids long. The germline V gene has CDR1 SGDLS and CDR2 YYNGEE. CDR3 sequence: CASSASGGGQETQYF. The CDR3 nucleotides read TGTGCCAGCAGCGCAAGTGGCGGCGGCCAAGAGACCCAGTACTTC. Based on the CDR3 plus reference TRBV9 and TRBJ2-5, the full variable domain is DSGVTQTPKHLITATGQRVTLRCSPRSGDLSVYWYQQSLDQGLQFLIQYYNGEERAKGNILERFSAQQFPDLHSELNLSSLELGDSALYFCASSASGGGQETQYFGPGTRLLVL.